Included here is one TCR beta chain sequence, with context. No antigen is known for it. The data originate from a study of T cells in localized non-small cell lung cancer. Study-level results: Median around 56 top-100 tumor clones were shared with paired adjacent lung. It remains possible that heterogeneity exists, since only one tumor region was sequenced.

J lost 3 bases, V lost 6 bases, and 5 bases had no gene match. The CDR3 is 14 amino acids. Germline CDR1 reads MNHGY; CDR2 reads SAAAGT. Clones were sequenced by immunoSEQ multiplex PCR, and TCRdb holds only the in-frame ones, with some missing. The table includes about 3,500 clones, 25% to 35% detected once. The TCR originated in a man between 40 and 75 years old with stage I lung adenocarcinoma. The sample here was lung tumor tissue, taken before any cancer treatment. The rearrangement joins TRBV6-8 to TRBJ1-1; 9 nucleotides match TRBD1. CDR3 in DNA: TGTGCCAGCAGCCCAGACAGGGGGGACACTGAAGCTTTCTTT. It specifies CASSPDRGDTEAFF.